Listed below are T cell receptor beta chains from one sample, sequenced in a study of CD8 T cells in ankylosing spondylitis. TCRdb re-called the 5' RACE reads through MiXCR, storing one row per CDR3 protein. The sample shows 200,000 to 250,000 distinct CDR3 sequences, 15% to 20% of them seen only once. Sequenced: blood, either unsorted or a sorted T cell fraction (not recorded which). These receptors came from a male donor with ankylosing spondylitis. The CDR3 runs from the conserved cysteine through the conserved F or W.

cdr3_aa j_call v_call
CASSYSSGDTGELFF TRBJ2-2 TRBV6-5
CASTSGTGPVLEAFF TRBJ1-1 TRBV5-1
CASSLVSWQEIYNEQFF TRBJ2-1 TRBV7-2
CASSYKDRGHEQYF TRBJ2-7 TRBV6-2/TRBV6-3
CASSLRTGEGYTF TRBJ1-2 TRBV4-1
CSASGQLNTGELFF TRBJ2-2 TRBV20-1
CASSSRTLENTGELFF TRBJ2-2 TRBV12-3/TRBV12-4
CASSFGATGPYEQYF TRBJ2-7 TRBV28
CSARSGTYF TRBJ1-2 TRBV20-1
CASSLPGAGDTGELFF TRBJ2-2 TRBV7-9
CASSLDSSVRAYNEQFF TRBJ2-1 TRBV7-8
CASSQDNPHPGYTEAFF TRBJ1-1 TRBV3-1
CASSLLANEQYF TRBJ2-7 TRBV12-3/TRBV12-4
CASSLWDTNEQFF TRBJ2-1 TRBV12-3/TRBV12-4
CASSLGATGGYEQYF TRBJ2-7 TRBV11-2
CASSPRTGGYEQYF TRBJ2-7 TRBV28
CASSLAARREIGDEQFF TRBJ2-1 TRBV7-2
CASSYGAGGYEQYF TRBJ2-7 TRBV6-5
CASRPLPLGEQFF TRBJ2-1 TRBV27
CASSSWRGLDEQYF TRBJ2-7 TRBV3-1
CASSLSQGGGNEQFF TRBJ2-1 TRBV7-6
CASYGIGLGYTF TRBJ1-2 TRBV2
CSVLGFSGGLMLALDTQYF TRBJ2-3 TRBV29-1
CASSLWPGTGAFSGNTIYF TRBJ1-3 TRBV7-8
CASSYTGINEKLFF TRBJ1-4 TRBV6-2/TRBV6-3
CSAREGRAGTSFYEQYF TRBJ2-7 TRBV20-1
CASSLVSGSFGEQFF TRBJ2-1 TRBV7-2
CASSSMGWDPAPSGANVLTF TRBJ2-6 TRBV13
CSVAHGQGEAYEQYF TRBJ2-7 TRBV29-1